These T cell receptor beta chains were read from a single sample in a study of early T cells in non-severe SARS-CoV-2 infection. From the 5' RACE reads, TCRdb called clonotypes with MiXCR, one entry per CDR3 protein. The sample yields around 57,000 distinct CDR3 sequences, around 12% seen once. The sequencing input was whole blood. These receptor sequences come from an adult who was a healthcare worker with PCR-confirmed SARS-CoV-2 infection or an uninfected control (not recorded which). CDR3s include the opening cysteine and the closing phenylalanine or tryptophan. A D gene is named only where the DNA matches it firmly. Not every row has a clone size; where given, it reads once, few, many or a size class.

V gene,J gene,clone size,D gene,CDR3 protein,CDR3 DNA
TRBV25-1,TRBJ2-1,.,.,CASSELNSLSYNEQFF,TGTGCCAGCAGTGAATTAAACTCACTTTCCTACAATGAGCAGTTCTTC
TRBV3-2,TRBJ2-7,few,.,CASSQDPPGLVTAYEQYF,TGTGCCAGCAGCCAAGATCCACCGGGACTAGTAACCGCCTACGAGCAGTACTTC
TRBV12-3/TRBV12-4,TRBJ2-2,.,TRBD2,CASSLFSGGNTGELFF,TGTGCCAGCAGTTTATTTAGCGGGGGGAACACCGGGGAGCTGTTTTTT
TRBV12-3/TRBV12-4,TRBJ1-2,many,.,CASSFRSGTPGYTF,TGTGCCAGCAGTTTTCGGTCAGGGACCCCTGGCTACACCTTC
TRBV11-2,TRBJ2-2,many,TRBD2,CASSLDGGRTSGSFGTGELFF,TGTGCCAGCAGCCTCGACGGAGGAAGGACTAGCGGGAGTTTCGGGACCGGGGAGCTGTTTTTT
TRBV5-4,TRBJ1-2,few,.,CASSLEQHYGYTF,TGTGCCAGCAGCTTGGAACAGCACTATGGCTACACCTTC
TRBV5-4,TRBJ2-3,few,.,CASSLQDTQYF,TGTGCCAGCAGCTTACAAGATACGCAGTATTTT
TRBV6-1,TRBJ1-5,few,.,CATRWEGNQPQHF,TGTGCCACCCGGTGGGAGGGCAATCAGCCCCAGCATTTT
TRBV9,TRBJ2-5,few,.,CASSVAQGKETQYF,TGTGCCAGCAGCGTAGCACAGGGTAAAGAGACCCAGTACTTC
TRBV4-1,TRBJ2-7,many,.,CASSQAGTASYEQYF,TGCGCCAGCAGCCAAGCAGGGACCGCATCCTACGAGCAGTACTTC
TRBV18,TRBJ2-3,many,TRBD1,CASSSGTGQDTQYF,TGTGCCAGCTCGTCCGGGACAGGGCAAGATACGCAGTATTTT
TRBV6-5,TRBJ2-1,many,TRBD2,CASRRTPSGDTYNEQFF,TGTGCCAGCAGAAGAACGCCTAGCGGGGACACCTACAATGAGCAGTTCTTC
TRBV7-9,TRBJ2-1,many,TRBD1,CASSLGGQGYEQFF,TGTGCCAGCAGCTTAGGGGGACAGGGCTATGAGCAGTTCTTC
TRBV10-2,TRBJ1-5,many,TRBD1,CASRQGVNQPQHF,TGCGCCAGCAGACAGGGGGTAAATCAGCCCCAGCATTTT
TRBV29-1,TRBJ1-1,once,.,CSVWQYNTEAFF,TGCAGCGTTTGGCAGTACAACACTGAAGCTTTCTTT
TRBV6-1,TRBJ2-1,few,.,CASSELHGADYNEQFF,TGTGCCAGCAGTGAACTACACGGGGCCGACTACAATGAGCAGTTCTTC
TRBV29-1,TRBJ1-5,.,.,CSVADRPQNSNQPQHF,TGCAGCGTTGCAGACAGGCCCCAGAATAGCAATCAGCCCCAGCATTTT
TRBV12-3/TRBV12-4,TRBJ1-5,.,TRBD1,CASSLGTGPQPQHF,TGTGCCAGCAGTCTCGGGACAGGGCCTCAGCCCCAGCATTTT
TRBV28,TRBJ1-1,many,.,CASSLGEWGLNTEAFF,TGTGCCAGCAGTTTAGGGGAGTGGGGCCTGAACACTGAAGCTTTCTTT
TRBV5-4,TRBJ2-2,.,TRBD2,CASSSGLAGGTGELFF,TGTGCCAGCAGTAGCGGACTAGCGGGAGGCACCGGGGAGCTGTTTTTT
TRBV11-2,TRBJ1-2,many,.,CASSEKNRMGDTF,TGTGCCAGCAGCGAGAAAAATCGCATGGGAGACACCTTC
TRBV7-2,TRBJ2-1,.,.,CASSMIPGFRHNEQFF,TGTGCCAGCAGCATGATTCCAGGCTTTCGTCACAATGAGCAGTTCTTC
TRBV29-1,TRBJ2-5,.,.,CSVVLAAGLQETQYF,TGCAGCGTTGTTTTGGCCGCGGGACTCCAAGAGACCCAGTACTTC
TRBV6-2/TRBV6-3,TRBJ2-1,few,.,CASSRGPYLWFF,TGTGCCAGCTCACGAGGTCCCTACCTATGGTTCTTC
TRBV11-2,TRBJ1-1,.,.,CASSLGWTEAFF,TGTGCCAGCAGCTTAGGGTGGACTGAAGCTTTCTTT
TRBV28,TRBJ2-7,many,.,CASSPPGRGYEQYF,TGTGCCAGCAGTCCCCCGGGGCGCGGCTACGAGCAGTACTTC
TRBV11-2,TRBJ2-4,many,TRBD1,CASSLGQGNIQYF,TGTGCCAGCAGCCTAGGACAGGGCAACATTCAGTACTTC
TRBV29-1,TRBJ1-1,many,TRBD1,CSVGGGNTEAFF,TGCAGCGTTGGAGGGGGCAACACTGAAGCTTTCTTT
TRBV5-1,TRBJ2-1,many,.,CASSFYGSYNEQFF,TGCGCCAGCAGCTTTTACGGCTCCTACAATGAGCAGTTCTTC
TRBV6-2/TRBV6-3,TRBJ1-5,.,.,CASLGDSNQPQHF,TGTGCCAGCTTAGGAGATAGCAATCAGCCCCAGCATTTT
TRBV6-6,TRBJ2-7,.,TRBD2,CAGMASGSSYEQYF,TGTGCCGGCATGGCTAGCGGGAGCTCCTACGAGCAGTACTTC
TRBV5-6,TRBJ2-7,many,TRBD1,CASSRHRDREYF,TGTGCCAGCAGCCGCCACCGGGACAGGGAGTACTTC